Sequencing of this T cell receptor (beta chain) was carried out in a study of T-cell reconstitution after alpha-beta-depleted transplantation in children. Trimming cost V 0 bases and J 9 bases; bases outside gene matches: 5. Looked up from germline, CDR1 is KGHSY and CDR2 is FQNENV. The CDR3 extends over 16 amino acids. This clonotype occurred many times. Unique molecular identifiers were built into the TCRbeta library. TCRdb passed the PCR reads through MiXCR, listing each CDR3 protein once. The repertoire consists of about 610,000 distinct CDR3 sequences, with 10% occurring once and the leading ten covering about 4.3%.

The sequencing here drew on PBMCs from the stem cell graft donor, taken from the stem cell graft. This sequence originates from a human donor who donated a stem cell graft to a child with acute myeloid leukemia. The chain is built from TRBV16 and TRBJ1-6; 10 bases line up with TRBD1. CDR3 nucleotides: TGTGCCAGCAGCCAATCTTGGGACAGGGGAGCTTCACCCCTCCACTTT. Its translation: CASSQSWDRGASPLHF.